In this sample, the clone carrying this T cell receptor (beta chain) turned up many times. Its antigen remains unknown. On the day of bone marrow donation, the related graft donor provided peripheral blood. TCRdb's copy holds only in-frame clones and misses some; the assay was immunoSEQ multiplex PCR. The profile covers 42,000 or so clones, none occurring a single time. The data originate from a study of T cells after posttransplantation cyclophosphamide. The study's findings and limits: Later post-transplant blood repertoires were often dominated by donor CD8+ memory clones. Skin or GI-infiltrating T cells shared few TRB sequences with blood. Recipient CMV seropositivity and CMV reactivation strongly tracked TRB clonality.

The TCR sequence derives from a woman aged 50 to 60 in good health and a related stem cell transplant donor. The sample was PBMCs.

CDR3 protein: CASMGLEQYF. The CDR3 DNA reads as TGTGCCAGCATGGGGCTCGAGCAGTACTTC. The chain recombines TRBV6-1 with TRBJ2-7, with D perhaps matching TRBD1 (5 bases). The germline V gene has CDR1 MNHNS and CDR2 SASEGT. The CDR3 is 10 residues long. Between the trimmed V and J ends, which lost 7 bases and 6 bases, there was a span of 7 bases.